This T cell receptor (beta chain) was sequenced for a study of identical twins. Study outcomes and limitations: The study reached conclusions through statistical analysis that was cross-sectional, not following the same donors. The more abundant beta clonotypes in cord blood had fewer insertions, and memory repertoires did not show this. Weaker excess twin sharing was observed in beta out-of-frame sequences.

CDR3 length: 14 residues. Germline values: CDR1 SNHLY, CDR2 FYNNEI. With 7 bases clipped from V and 3 bases from J, the junction kept 6 bases outside the gene matches. A few counts support this clonotype. Its specificity is not known. Unique molecular identifiers were present on cDNA, and template switching added a universal primer site. TCRdb re-called the 5' RACE reads through MiXCR, storing one row per CDR3 protein. The sample has hundreds of thousands of distinct CDR3 sequences, roughly an eighth seen once. These data also formed part of another study, on yellow fever vaccine responses in identical twins.

The gene calls are TRBV2 and TRBJ2-1; 7 bases match TRBD1. The receptor comes from a woman under 30 in good health. The sample was PBMCs. The CDR3 loop reads CASTEQGSYNEQFF. CDR3 DNA: TGTGCCAGCACCGAACAGGGGAGCTACAATGAGCAGTTCTTC.